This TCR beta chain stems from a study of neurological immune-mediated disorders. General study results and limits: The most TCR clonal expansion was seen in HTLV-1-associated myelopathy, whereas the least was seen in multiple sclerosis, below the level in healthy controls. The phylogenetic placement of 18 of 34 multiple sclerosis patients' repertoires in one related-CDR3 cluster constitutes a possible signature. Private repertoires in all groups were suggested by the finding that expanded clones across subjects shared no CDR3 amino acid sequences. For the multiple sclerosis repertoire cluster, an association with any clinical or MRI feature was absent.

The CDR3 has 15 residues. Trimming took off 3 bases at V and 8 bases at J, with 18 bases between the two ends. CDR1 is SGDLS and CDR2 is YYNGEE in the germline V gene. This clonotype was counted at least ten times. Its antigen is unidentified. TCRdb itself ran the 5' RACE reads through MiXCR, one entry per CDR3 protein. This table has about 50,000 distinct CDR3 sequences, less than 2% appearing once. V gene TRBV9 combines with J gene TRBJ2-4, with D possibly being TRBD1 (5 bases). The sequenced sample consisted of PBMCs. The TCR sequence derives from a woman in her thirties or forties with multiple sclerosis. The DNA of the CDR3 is TGTGCCAGCAGCGCGGGTCAGGGAATAGCAGACATTCAGTACTTC. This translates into CASSAGQGIADIQYF. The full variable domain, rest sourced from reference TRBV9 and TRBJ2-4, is DSGVTQTPKHLITATGQRVTLRCSPRSGDLSVYWYQQSLDQGLQFLIQYYNGEERAKGNILERFSAQQFPDLHSELNLSSLELGDSALYFCASSAGQGIADIQYFGAGTRLSVL.